The sequence of this TCR beta chain was determined in a study of cytomegalovirus exposure and HLA in healthy donors. The V gene's germline CDR1 is LNHDA and CDR2 SQIVND (reference sequence). V was pared by 6 bases and J by 3 bases, with 20 bases between. This CDR3 is built from 16 residues. 60 Vbeta and 13 Jbeta primers were used in PCR. Assay: immunoSEQ multiplex PCR; the TCRdb copy retains only in-frame clones and omits some. Its listing shows tens of thousands of clones. Input material: PBMCs. The receptor's source is a man between 35 and 55 years old in good health and CMV-seronegative. The chain is built from TRBV19 and TRBJ1-2; tentative D call: TRBD1 (6 bases). The CDR3 bases are TGTGCCAGTAGGCTAAGGGGCTCCCAGGGGTACTATGGCTACACCTTC. Translation gives CASRLRGSQGYYGYTF.